The rows below give T cell receptor beta chains drawn from one sample of a study of blood T cell repertoires in COVID-19. TCRdb's table, derived via immunoSEQ multiplex PCR, lists solely in-frame clones and lacks some. The data show nearly 350,000 clones, with around 87% seen just once and under 6.5% held by the top ten. The sample comprised peripheral blood. Source of these receptors: a woman between 50 and 59 years old with COVID-19, enrolled during active disease. Each CDR3 is given with its conserved first and last residue. A D gene is named only where the DNA matches it firmly. Clone size is given for some rows only: seen once, a few or many times, or a class if the clone is expanded.

d_call,clone_size,v_call,j_call,cdr3_aa,cdr3_nt
-,-,TRBV5-4,TRBJ2-3,CASSLGGISTDTQYF,TGTGCCAGCAGCTTGGGAGGAATTAGCACAGATACGCAGTATTTT
TRBD1,once,TRBV15,TRBJ1-4,CATSGYKPGQQIF,TGTGCCACCAGCGGGTATAAACCGGGACAGCAAATTTTT
TRBD1,once,TRBV5-5,TRBJ2-1,CASSLGTDSYEQFF,TGTGCCAGCAGCCTGGGGACAGATTCTTACGAGCAGTTCTTC
-,-,TRBV4-2,TRBJ2-1,CASGYRNYNEQFF,TGTGCCAGCGGCTACAGAAACTACAATGAGCAGTTCTTC
TRBD2,-,TRBV7-8,TRBJ2-2,CASSHTGWLLAGGTVGDTGELFF,TGTGCCAGCAGCCATACTGGGTGGCTGCTAGCGGGAGGAACTGTCGGGGACACCGGGGAGCTGTTTTTT
TRBD2,-,TRBV3-1/TRBV3-2,TRBJ2-7,CASSQGTVAGIYEQYF,TGTGCCAGCAGCCAAGGTACTGTAGCGGGAATCTACGAGCAGTACTTC
TRBD1,-,TRBV27,TRBJ1-3,CASSAGTGGLSGNTIYF,TGTGCCAGCAGTGCCGGGACAGGGGGCCTATCTGGAAACACCATATATTTT
TRBD1,-,TRBV30,TRBJ2-7,CAWRHQDRGYEQYF,TGTGCCTGGCGACACCAGGACAGGGGCTACGAGCAGTACTTC
-,-,TRBV5-6,TRBJ1-4,CASSLVGVGALFF,TGTGCCAGCAGCTTGGTAGGGGTCGGAGCTCTGTTTTTT
TRBD1,-,TRBV7-7,TRBJ2-3,CASSLAGQGTDTQYF,TGTGCTAGCAGCTTAGCCGGACAGGGGACAGATACGCAGTATTTT
TRBD2,-,TRBV6-2/TRBV6-3,TRBJ2-7,CASSTLAGPEGEQYF,TGTGCCAGCAGTACCTTAGCGGGTCCCGAGGGCGAGCAGTACTTC
-,few,TRBV5-1,TRBJ2-2,CASSLTLANTGELFF,TGCGCCAGCAGCTTGACGCTGGCAAACACCGGGGAGCTGTTTTTT
TRBD1,-,TRBV2,TRBJ1-1,CASSEAQGAVTEAFF,TGTGCCAGCAGTGAAGCACAGGGGGCAGTCACTGAAGCTTTCTTT
-,-,TRBV3-1/TRBV3-2,TRBJ2-1,CASSQDSRTYNEQFF,TGTGCCAGCAGCCAAGATTCCAGAACGTACAATGAGCAGTTCTTC
-,-,TRBV27,TRBJ2-2,CASSSEGAVSVITGELFF,TGTGCCAGCAGTTCGGAGGGGGCGGTGTCGGTTATCACCGGGGAGCTGTTTTTT
-,-,TRBV19,TRBJ2-4,CASSMLRVDIQYF,TGTGCCAGTAGTATGCTGAGAGTCGACATTCAGTACTTC
TRBD1,-,TRBV5-1,TRBJ1-1,CASSFTGTVNTEAFF,TGCGCCAGCAGCTTTACCGGGACAGTGAACACTGAAGCTTTCTTT
-,once,TRBV5-1,TRBJ2-1,CASSTGTRYNEQFF,TGCGCCAGCAGCACGGGAACTAGGTACAATGAGCAGTTCTTC
TRBD1,-,TRBV10-3,TRBJ2-7,CAISGGGQGSSEQYF,TGTGCCATCAGTGGGGGTGGACAGGGGAGTAGCGAGCAGTACTTC
-,-,TRBV10-3,TRBJ1-2,CAISDQSSYSGYTF,TGTGCCATCAGTGACCAGTCCTCCTATAGCGGCTACACCTTC
TRBD1,-,TRBV19,TRBJ1-1,CASKGQGWTEAFF,TGTGCCAGTAAGGGACAGGGTTGGACTGAAGCTTTCTTT
TRBD2,once,TRBV28,TRBJ2-3,CASSLLAGRRDTDTQYF,TGTGCCAGCAGTTTACTAGCGGGAAGACGAGACACAGATACGCAGTATTTT
-,-,TRBV18,TRBJ1-1,CASSPTGTEAFF,TGTGCCAGCTCACCGACGGGCACTGAAGCTTTCTTT
-,-,TRBV30,TRBJ2-7,CAWSLNYEQYF,TGTGCCTGGAGTCTTAACTACGAGCAGTACTTC
TRBD1,-,TRBV5-4,TRBJ1-5,CASSHRGQSNQPQHF,TGTGCCAGCAGTCACAGGGGGCAGAGCAATCAGCCCCAGCATTTT
-,-,TRBV14,TRBJ1-1,CASSLDHTDDTEAFF,TGTGCCAGCAGCCTTGACCATACAGACGACACTGAAGCTTTCTTT
-,-,TRBV6-5,TRBJ2-1,CASSYRDYNEQFF,TGTGCCAGCAGTTACCGCGACTACAATGAGCAGTTCTTC
TRBD1,-,TRBV4-1,TRBJ1-5,CASSHPGDRALDQPQHF,TGCGCCAGCAGCCATCCTGGGGACAGGGCGTTGGATCAGCCCCAGCATTTT
-,once,TRBV7-9,TRBJ2-6,CASSDRTGANVLTF,TGTGCCAGCAGCGACAGGACTGGGGCCAACGTCCTGACTTTC
-,few,TRBV6-5,TRBJ1-1,CASSPRAGLAEAFF,TGTGCCAGCAGCCCGAGGGCAGGTCTAGCTGAAGCTTTCTTT
-,few,TRBV10-3,TRBJ2-1,CAISPGGAYNEQFF,TGTGCCATCAGCCCCGGCGGAGCCTACAATGAGCAGTTCTTC
-,-,TRBV19,TRBJ2-7,CASSLEPSYEQYF,TGTGCCAGTAGTCTGGAGCCTTCCTACGAGCAGTACTTC
-,-,TRBV29-1,TRBJ1-2,CSVVDRGRGGGLLYGYTF,TGCAGCGTGGTGGACCGGGGACGTGGCGGGGGGCTTCTTTATGGCTACACCTTC
-,-,TRBV27,TRBJ2-3,CASRRNTDTQYF,TGTGCCAGCAGGCGAAACACAGATACGCAGTATTTT
TRBD2,-,TRBV3-1/TRBV3-2,TRBJ2-2,CASSQVGLAVNTGELFF,TGTGCCAGCAGCCAGGTTGGACTAGCGGTTAACACCGGGGAGCTGTTTTTT
TRBD2,-,TRBV4-2,TRBJ2-1,CASSYSGSSYNEQFF,TGTGCCAGCAGCTACAGCGGGAGCTCCTACAATGAGCAGTTCTTC
-,-,TRBV7-9,TRBJ2-4,CASSSQGSDIQYF,TGTGCCAGCAGCTCGCAGGGATCGGACATTCAGTACTTC
-,-,TRBV7-3,TRBJ1-6,CASSLSLGESLHF,TGTGCCAGCAGCTTAAGTTTAGGGGAATCCCTCCACTTT
TRBD1,-,TRBV5-1,TRBJ2-1,CASSLGTAHNEQFF,TGCGCCAGCAGCCTGGGGACAGCGCACAATGAGCAGTTCTTC
-,-,TRBV27,TRBJ2-5,CASSPQGSGETQYF,TGTGCCAGCAGCCCACAGGGGAGCGGGGAGACCCAGTACTTC
TRBD2,-,TRBV4-1,TRBJ2-5,CASSQEVSGISYF,TGCGCCAGCAGCCAAGAAGTTAGCGGGATCTCGTACTTC
-,-,TRBV7-3,TRBJ2-1,CASSLSGINEQFF,TGTGCCAGCAGCTTAAGCGGTATCAATGAGCAGTTCTTC
TRBD1,-,TRBV6-6,TRBJ1-5,CASSYFSGGGSQPQHF,TGTGCCAGCAGTTACTTTTCAGGGGGCGGCAGTCAGCCCCAGCATTTT
TRBD2,-,TRBV6-1,TRBJ2-7,CASSEIRLAGVVHEQYF,TGTGCCAGCAGTGAAATTCGACTAGCGGGAGTAGTCCACGAGCAGTACTTC
-,-,TRBV7-2,TRBJ2-5,CASSLAGSRETQYF,TGTGCCAGCAGCTTAGCCGGGAGTCGGGAGACCCAGTACTTC
TRBD1,-,TRBV6-5,TRBJ2-7,CASSYAGQGAYEQYF,TGTGCCAGCAGTTACGCGGGACAGGGGGCCTACGAGCAGTACTTC
-,-,TRBV12-3/TRBV12-4,TRBJ1-2,CASSQGAPYGYTF,TGTGCCAGCAGTCAAGGGGCTCCCTATGGCTACACCTTC
TRBD1,few,TRBV7-9,TRBJ2-2,CASRGRTGGTGELFF,TGTGCCAGCAGAGGCCGGACAGGCGGCACCGGGGAGCTGTTTTTT
-,-,TRBV11-1,TRBJ2-5,CASSFSTQGGETQYF,TGTGCCAGCAGCTTTTCTACACAGGGCGGAGAGACCCAGTACTTC
-,-,TRBV7-9,TRBJ2-5,CASSSGRTFPIRETQYF,TGTGCCAGCAGCTCGGGGAGGACGTTTCCAATTCGGGAGACCCAGTACTTC
-,-,TRBV7-7,TRBJ1-1,CASSSRDGEATEAFF,TGTGCTAGCAGCTCGCGCGACGGGGAGGCCACTGAAGCTTTCTTT
TRBD2,-,TRBV6-2/TRBV6-3,TRBJ2-3,CASSYGGSWMDTQYF,TGTGCCAGCAGTTACGGCGGGAGTTGGATGGATACGCAGTATTTT
-,-,TRBV28,TRBJ2-3,CASSFPGLFTNDIAESTDTQYF,TGTGCCAGCAGTTTCCCGGGGCTCTTTACGAACGATATAGCGGAAAGCACAGATACGCAGTATTTT
-,once,TRBV6-6,TRBJ1-3,CASSRDTIENTIYF,TGTGCCAGCAGCCGGGACACGATCGAAAACACCATATATTTT
-,-,TRBV5-1,TRBJ2-7,CASSLVHGSYEQYF,TGCGCCAGCAGCTTGGTTCACGGCTCCTACGAGCAGTACTTC
-,-,TRBV5-1,TRBJ2-3,CASSWQALRTDTQYF,TGCGCCAGCAGCTGGCAGGCACTTCGCACAGATACGCAGTATTTT
TRBD1,-,TRBV20-1,TRBJ2-7,CSASGDRGYEQYF,TGCAGTGCTAGTGGGGACAGGGGTTACGAGCAGTACTTC
TRBD2,once,TRBV13,TRBJ2-7,CASSPRTSGPYEQYF,TGTGCCAGCAGCCCGAGGACTAGCGGACCCTACGAGCAGTACTTC
-,-,TRBV5-5,TRBJ2-1,CASSLGASSNEQFF,TGTGCCAGCAGCTTGGGGGCAAGTTCAAATGAGCAGTTCTTC